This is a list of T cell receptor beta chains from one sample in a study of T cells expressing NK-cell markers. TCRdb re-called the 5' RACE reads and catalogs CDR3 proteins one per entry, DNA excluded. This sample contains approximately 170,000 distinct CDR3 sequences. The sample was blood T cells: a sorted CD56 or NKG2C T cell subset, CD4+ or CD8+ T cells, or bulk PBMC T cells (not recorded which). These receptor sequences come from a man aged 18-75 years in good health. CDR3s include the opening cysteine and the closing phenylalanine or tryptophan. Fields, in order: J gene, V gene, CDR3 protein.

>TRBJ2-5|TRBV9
CASSRAGTQSSAYWRETQYF
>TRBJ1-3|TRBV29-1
CSVVLWSNLSGNTIYF
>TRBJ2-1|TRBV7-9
CASSTTLAGGQNEQFF
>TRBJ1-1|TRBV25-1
CASAPQGGGTEAFF
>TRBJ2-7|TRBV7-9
CATRSGTSYEQYF
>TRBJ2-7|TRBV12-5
CASGLVGTGAYEQYF
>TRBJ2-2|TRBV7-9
CASSPWTGADTGELFF
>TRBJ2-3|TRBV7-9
CASSFRVLGTDTQYF
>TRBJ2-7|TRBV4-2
CASSPWAGGAYEQYF
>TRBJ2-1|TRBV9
CASSPSGGHLNEQFF
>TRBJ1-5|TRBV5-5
CASRGGVGQPQHF
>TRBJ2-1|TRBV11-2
CASSLPGLAKYNEQFF
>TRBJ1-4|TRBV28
CASYSGGTTNEKLFF
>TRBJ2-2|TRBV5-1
CASSSGPGSLTGELFF
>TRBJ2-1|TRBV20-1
CSAVSGGVGEQFF
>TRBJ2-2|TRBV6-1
CASSEATGATGELFF
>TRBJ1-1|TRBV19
CASSPRQGQDTEAFF
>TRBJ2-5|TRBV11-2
CASSFGTSGGETQYF
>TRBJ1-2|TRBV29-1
CSVGTPVGFYGYTF
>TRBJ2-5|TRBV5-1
CASSLMIGLAGDKETQYF
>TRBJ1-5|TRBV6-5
CASSYSVPADSNQPQHF
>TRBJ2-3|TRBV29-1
CSVEDLSRASGGASEYF
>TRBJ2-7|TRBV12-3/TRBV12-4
CASSLAQADSYEQYF
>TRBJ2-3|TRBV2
CASSDRETPTDTQYF
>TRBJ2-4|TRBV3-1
CASSRAGGSDKNIQYF
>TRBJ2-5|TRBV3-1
CASSQRISAAQYF
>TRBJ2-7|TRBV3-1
CASSLSLTETAYEQYF
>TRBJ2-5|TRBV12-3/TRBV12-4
CASSRPGAGPRQETQYF
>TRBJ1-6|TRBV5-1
CASSFPGNDPRSPLHF
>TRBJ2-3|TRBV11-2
CASSFPSGGTLDTQYF
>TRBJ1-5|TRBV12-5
CASGFYRSNQPQHF
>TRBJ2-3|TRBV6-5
CAVWASTDTQYF
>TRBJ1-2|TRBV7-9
CASTFIDYGYTF
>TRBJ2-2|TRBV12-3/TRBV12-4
CASSLMGTGGSDGELFF
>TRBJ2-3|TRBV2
CASQEASGGAADTQYF
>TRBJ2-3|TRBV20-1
CSAALGTRVQDTQYF
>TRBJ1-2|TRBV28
CASSLRGRFGYTF
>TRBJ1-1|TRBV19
CASSAAREAFF
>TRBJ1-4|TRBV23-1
CASSHRAFATNEKLFF
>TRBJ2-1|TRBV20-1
CSARDLRGQGNEQFF
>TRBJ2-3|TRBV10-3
CAISGTAGRYTDTQYF
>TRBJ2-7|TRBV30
CAWSQGQGYEQYF
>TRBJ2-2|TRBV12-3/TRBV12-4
CASSLGQANTGELFF
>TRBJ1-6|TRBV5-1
CASSYQGASEGSPLHF
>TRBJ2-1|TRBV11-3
CASSNSGFDNEQFF
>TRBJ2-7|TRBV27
CASSPYRDATPMYF